This section outlines one T cell receptor beta chain sequence together with its context. There are 15 residues in the CDR3. Germline V gene sequence: CDR1 MNHNS, CDR2 SASEGT. V was pared by 2 bases and J by 5 bases, with 12 bases between. This sample is part of a study of blood T cell repertoires in COVID-19. Only in-frame clones appear in the TCRdb table, and some are missing; sequencing was by immunoSEQ multiplex PCR. The profile shows approximately 150,000 clones, roughly 80% of them singletons. The sample comprised peripheral blood. The genes are TRBV6-1 and TRBJ2-2; maybe TRBD1 (6 bases). The sequence derives from a man aged 45-60 years with acute or convalescent COVID-19. The CDR3 loop reads CASSEPGQKTGELFF. CDR3 in DNA: TGTGCCAGCAGTGAACCGGGACAAAAGACCGGGGAGCTGTTTTTT.